Each of the 8 T cell receptor beta chains below was sequenced from the same sample in a study of cytomegalovirus exposure and HLA in healthy donors (dated by TCRdb to about 2017). The library relied on the immunoSEQ multiplex PCR assay. The clones in this table, taken by TCRdb from immuneACCESS, are in-frame only. Not every clone is retained; where verified, under half of the shortfall comes from an unresolved V gene, and the cause of the rest is unknown. A total of 330,000 or so clones appear in this sample, roughly 89% of them only once. The ten most abundant clones make up over 0.8% of the sample. Sequencing used PBMCs. The receptor set was obtained from a woman under 30 in good health and CMV-seronegative.

CDR3 bases: TGTGCCAGCAGGCCAGGGGAATTACCCTACGAGCAGTACTTC. Translated: CASRPGELPYEQYF. The chain uses TRBV27 and TRBJ2-7; the D gene is possibly TRBD1 (6 bases). The V end was cut by 6 bases, the J end by 2 bases, with 14 bases between. CDR3 length: 14 residues. Germline V gene lookup returns CDR1 MNHEY and CDR2 SMNVEV (reference sequence).

The table lists this clone with a few counts. The chain carries TRBV5-4 and TRBJ1-3; no clear D. V shed 3 bases and J shed 0 bases, with 10 bases lying between them. Germline V lookup: CDR1 SGHNT, CDR2 YYREEE (reference sequence). The CDR3 has 15 residues. This CDR3 is CASSWAGGSGNTIYF. The CDR3 region has the DNA TGTGCCAGCAGCTGGGCAGGAGGCTCTGGAAACACCATATATTTT.

V usage is TRBV5-1 and J usage is TRBJ2-5, with D unclear. V was pared by 3 bases and J by 1 base, with 10 bases between. Germline lookup yields CDR1 SGHRS and CDR2 YFSETQ. The CDR3 has 14 residues. The chain's CDR3 is CASSSVPGQETQYF. In nucleotides, the CDR3 is TGCGCCAGCAGCTCCGTTCCCGGCCAAGAGACCCAGTACTTC.

The genes are TRBV27 and TRBJ2-1, with TRBD2 identical over 10 bases. Germline V gene sequence: CDR1 MNHEY, CDR2 SMNVEV (reference sequence). Losses at the gene ends were 6 bases for V and 4 bases for J; bases not matched to a gene: 6. The CDR3 extends over 15 amino acids. The CDR3 DNA sequence: TGTGCCAGCAGCTCGCGGACTAGCGGTTACAATGAGCAGTTCTTC. As protein: CASSSRTSGYNEQFF.

This clone was seen only once. This chain connects TRBV7-3 to TRBJ2-2, with 7 bases aligning to TRBD2. The V gene's germline CDR1 is SGHTA and CDR2 FQGTGA. CDR3 length: 14 amino acids. V lost 5 bases to trimming and J lost 6 bases; unmatched junction nucleotides: 6. The CDR3 region is CASSPTREAGELFF. The DNA for the CDR3 is TGTGCCAGCAGCCCGACCCGGGAGGCCGGGGAGCTGTTTTTT.

This rearrangement joins TRBV7-3 to TRBJ2-3; D gene ambiguous. CDR3 length equals 14 residues. The germline V gene encodes CDR1 SGHTA and CDR2 FQGTGA. The ends were cut back, 2 bases at V and 1 base at J, with 7 bases in the middle. CDR3 in DNA: TGTGCCAGCAGCTTATCTCAGGGCACAGATACGCAGTATTTT. This gives the protein CASSLSQGTDTQYF.

This CDR3 reads CASRREGGAEDEQFF. CDR3 coding DNA: TGTGCCAGCAGAAGGGAGGGGGGCGCAGAAGATGAGCAGTTCTTC. V gene TRBV21-1 combines with J gene TRBJ2-1; no DNA check was done on the table's D call, TRBD2. TRBV21-1 is a known pseudogene. There are 15 residues in the CDR3.

V gene TRBV7-9 combines with J gene TRBJ2-3; TRBD2 matches at 11 bases. The junction had 5 bases not matched to a gene; V was cut back by 5 bases and J by 4 bases. In germline, CDR1 is SEHNR, CDR2 FQNEAQ (reference sequence). This CDR3 is built from 15 residues. The CDR3 DNA reads TGTGCCAGCAGCAAACTAGCGGGAGTAGCAGATACGCAGTATTTT. This gives the protein CASSKLAGVADTQYF.